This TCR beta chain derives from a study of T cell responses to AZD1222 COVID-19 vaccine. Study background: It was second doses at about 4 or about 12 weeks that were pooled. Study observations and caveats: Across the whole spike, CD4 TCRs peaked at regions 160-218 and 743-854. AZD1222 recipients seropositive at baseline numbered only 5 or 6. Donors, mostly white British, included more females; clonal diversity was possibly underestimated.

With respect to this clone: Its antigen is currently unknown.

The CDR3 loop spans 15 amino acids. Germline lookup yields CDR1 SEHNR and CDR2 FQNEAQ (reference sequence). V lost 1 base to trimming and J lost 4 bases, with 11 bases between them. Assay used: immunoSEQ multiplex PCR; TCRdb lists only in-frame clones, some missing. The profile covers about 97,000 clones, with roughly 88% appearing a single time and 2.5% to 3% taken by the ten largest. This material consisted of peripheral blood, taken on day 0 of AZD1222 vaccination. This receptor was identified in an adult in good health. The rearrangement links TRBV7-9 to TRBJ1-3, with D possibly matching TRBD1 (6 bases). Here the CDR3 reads CASSLGPGDGNTIYF. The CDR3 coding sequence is TGTGCCAGCAGCTTAGGTCCAGGGGACGGAAACACCATATATTTT. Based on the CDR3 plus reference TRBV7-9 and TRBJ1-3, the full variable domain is DTGVSQNPRHKITKRGQNVTFRCDPISEHNRLYWYRQTLGQGPEFLTYFQNEAQLEKSRLLSDRFSAERPKGSFSTLEIQRTEQGDSAMYLCASSLGPGDGNTIYFGEGSWLTVV.